The 21 T cell receptor beta chains presented below share a single source sample, sequenced in a study of beta chain features in type 1 diabetes. Reverse transcribing all isolated RNA meant expressed TCRB transcripts were sequenced. Data came from immunoSEQ multiplex PCR; TCRdb stores just in-frame clones and leaves some out. The table has about 40,000 clones, 64% seen once. The sample was Tregs from blood. The receptors come from a woman aged 25 to 45 in good health.

V gene TRBV5-4 combines with J gene TRBJ2-3; tentatively, D is TRBD2 (5 bases). The CDR3 has 15 amino acids. Germline values: CDR1 SGHNT, CDR2 YYREEE (reference sequence). V shed 4 bases and J shed 2 bases, with 14 bases lying between them. The CDR3 bases are TGTGCCAGCAGCCAGGACTCTTATCCCACAGATACGCAGTATTTT. It specifies CASSQDSYPTDTQYF. Filled out from reference TRBV5-4 and TRBJ2-3, the complete variable domain reads ETGVTQSPTHLIKTRGQQVTLRCSSQSGHNTVSWYQQALGQGPQFIFQYYREEENGRGNFPPRFSGLQFPNYSSELNVNALELDDSALYLCASSQDSYPTDTQYFGPGTRLTVL.

The chain combines TRBV7-8 with TRBJ2-2; the D gene is possibly TRBD1 (6 bases). Per germline, CDR1 SGHVS and CDR2 FQNEAQ. Trimming took off 1 base at V and 0 bases at J, with 9 bases between the two ends. The CDR3 consists of 16 residues. CDR3 loop: CASSLVQGPNTGELFF. CDR3 in DNA: TGTGCCAGCAGCTTAGTGCAGGGGCCGAACACCGGGGAGCTGTTTTTT. Full variable domain (missing parts from reference TRBV7-8 and TRBJ2-2): GAGVSQSPRYKVAKRGQDVALRCDPISGHVSLFWYQQALGQGPEFLTYFQNEAQLDKSGLPSDRFFAERPEGSVSTLKIQRTQQEDSAVYLCASSLVQGPNTGELFFGEGSRLTVL.

This clone has only a few counts. CDR3 sequence reads: CSVGTGGNTIYF. The CDR3 DNA sequence: TGCAGCGTAGGGACTGGGGGAAACACCATATATTTT. This chain joins TRBV29-1 and TRBJ1-3, with a tentative D call TRBD1 (5 bases). This CDR3 spans 12 amino acids. Trimming took off 6 bases at V and 4 bases at J, with 10 bases between the two ends. Germline loops: CDR1 SQVTM, CDR2 ANQGSEA.

The chain uses TRBV7-2 and TRBJ2-1; TRBD2 might be the D (6 bases). Trimming stripped 4 bases from V and 8 bases from J, with 18 bases between. The CDR3 spans 15 residues. The germline V gene has CDR1 SGHTA and CDR2 FQGNSA. CDR3 amino acids: CASSSARRAGDEQFF. In nucleotides, the CDR3 is TGTGCCAGCAGCTCGGCCAGGAGGGCCGGCGATGAGCAGTTCTTC.

By its share, this clone is medium-sized. In nucleotides, the CDR3 is TGCGCCAGCAGCCAAGAGTCAGGATATCCCACAGATACGCAGTATTTT. Translation: CASSQESGYPTDTQYF. This chain joins TRBV4-3 and TRBJ2-3, with D hard to call. The germline V gene has CDR1 LGHNA and CDR2 YSLEER. The CDR3 sequence is 16 residues long. Trimming pared 0 bases from V and 2 bases from J, leaving 12 bases between.

This clone was detected only a few times. V gene TRBV7-2 combines with J gene TRBJ2-5; 9 nucleotides line up with TRBD1. J was trimmed by 5 bases and V by 4 bases; bases with no gene match: 2. The CDR3 has 13 amino acids. Germline CDR1 is SGHTA and CDR2 is FQGNSA. The DNA of the CDR3 is TGTGCCAGCAGCTGGGACAGGGCGGAGACCCAGTACTTC. Its translation is CASSWDRAETQYF.

J is TRBJ2-3 and V is TRBV4-3; perhaps TRBD2 as D (6 bases). Looked up from germline, CDR1 is LGHNA and CDR2 is YSLEER. This CDR3 has 14 residues. With 1 base removed from V and 7 bases from J, the gap between germline ends came to 12 bases. This CDR3 reads CASSQVGGGNTQYF. In DNA form, the CDR3 reads TGCGCCAGCAGCCAAGTCGGGGGTGGAAATACGCAGTATTTT.

The chain employs TRBV28 and TRBJ2-1; D might be TRBD2 (6 bases). The germline V gene encodes CDR1 MDHEN and CDR2 SYDVKM. Trimming shortened V by 6 bases and J by 7 bases, and 19 bases separated the two germline ends. The CDR3 spans 15 residues. The CDR3 DNA reads TGTGCCAGCAGAATGGGCGGGGCCCAAGGAAATGAGCAGTTCTTC. Protein sequence: CASRMGGAQGNEQFF.

The V gene is TRBV7-2, the J gene TRBJ2-5; TRBD1 aligns across 8 bases. The last part of the DNA fits TRBJ2-7 better; the J call may be wrong. The CDR3 sequence is 14 residues long. Germline V CDR1 and CDR2: SGHTA, FQGNSA. In nucleotides, the CDR3 is TGTGCCAGCAGCTTTGGACAGGGCATTTACGAGCAGTACTTC. This sequence encodes CASSFGQGIYEQYF.

This clone was observed once. The gene calls are TRBV30 and TRBJ1-5, with a possible D match to TRBD1 (6 bases). Between the trimmed V and J ends, which lost 0 bases and 6 bases, there was a span of 12 bases. This CDR3 has 14 amino acids. Looked up from germline, CDR1 is GTSNPN and CDR2 is SVGIG (reference sequence). CDR3 region: CAWSVLGASQPQHF. DNA for the CDR3: TGTGCCTGGAGTGTACTGGGGGCGAGTCAGCCCCAGCATTTT.

This clone was counted only a few times. This chain joins TRBV19 and TRBJ2-2; D possibly corresponds to TRBD2 (5 bases). CDR1 LNHDA and CDR2 SQIVND come from the germline V gene (reference sequence). The ends were cut back, 7 bases at V and 2 bases at J, with 11 bases in the middle. This CDR3 has 14 residues. The CDR3 spells CASKVGVNTGELFF. The CDR3, as DNA: TGTGCCAGTAAGGTGGGAGTTAACACCGGGGAGCTGTTTTTT.

This sequence joins TRBV6-1 and TRBJ2-7, with a possible D match to TRBD1 (5 bases). The CDR3 covers 12 residues. V lost 7 bases and J lost 2, with 9 bases in between. CDR1 and CDR2 from the germline V gene are MNHNS and SASEGT. CDR3 amino acids: CASNQGPYEQYF. The DNA for the CDR3 is TGTGCCAGCAACCAGGGCCCCTACGAGCAGTACTTC.

V is TRBV5-4 and J is TRBJ2-5; TRBD2 matches 14 bases. Unmatched junction bases numbered 6, after V lost 1 base and J lost 4 bases. This CDR3 contains 17 residues. The V gene's germline CDR1 is SGHNT and CDR2 YYREEE (reference sequence). The CDR3 nucleotides are TGTGCCAGCAGCTTGTTCCTGACTAGCGGGAGGGGAGAGACCCAGTACTTC. It is translated as CASSLFLTSGRGETQYF.

This chain links TRBV9 with TRBJ2-7; possible D gene TRBD1, 6 bases. Germline loops: CDR1 SGDLS, CDR2 YYNGEE. The CDR3 spans 15 residues. Between the trimmed V and J ends, which lost 2 bases and 3 bases, there was a span of 15 bases. CDR3 in DNA: TGTGCCAGCAGCGTTGCAGGGGATTCCCTCTACGAGCAGTACTTC. Translating gives CASSVAGDSLYEQYF.

This clone has only one observation. V gene TRBV11-2 combines with J gene TRBJ2-1; 7 bases are shared with TRBD1. This CDR3 has 15 residues. Germline values: CDR1 SGHAT, CDR2 FQNNGV. Germline trimming cut 5 bases from V and 10 bases from J; bases unmatched to any gene: 14. The CDR3 sequence is CASSRGGTSRSEQFF. The CDR3 region has the DNA TGTGCCAGCAGCCGAGGGGGCACCTCCCGGTCGGAGCAGTTCTTC. Combining the CDR3 with reference TRBV11-2 and TRBJ2-1 gives the whole variable domain EAGVAQSPRYKIIEKRQSVAFWCNPISGHATLYWYQQILGQGPKLLIQFQNNGVVDDSQLPKDRFSAERLKGVDSTLKIQPAKLEDSAVYLCASSRGGTSRSEQFFGPGTRLTVL.

This clone was counted a few times. The chain links TRBV4-3 to TRBJ2-3, with 13 bases that match TRBD2. The CDR3 is 16 residues long. CDR1 and CDR2 from the germline V gene are LGHNA and YSLEER. Unmatched junction bases numbered 3, after V lost 1 base and J lost 5 bases. This CDR3 reads CASSQGTSGRGDTQYF. Written as DNA, the CDR3 is TGCGCCAGCAGCCAAGGAACTAGCGGGAGGGGAGATACGCAGTATTTT.

The gene calls are TRBV9 and TRBJ2-1, with D tentatively TRBD1 (6 bases). The V end was cut by 0 bases, the J end by 4 bases, with 11 bases between. Germline CDR1 SGDLS, CDR2 YYNGEE. The CDR3 is 15 amino acids. Here the CDR3 DNA reads TGTGCCAGCAGCGTAGGGGGCAGGGGATACAATGAGCAGTTCTTC. Its protein product is CASSVGGRGYNEQFF.

The chain joins TRBV7-9 to TRBJ2-1; 7 nucleotides line up with TRBD2. CDR1 SEHNR and CDR2 FQNEAQ come from the germline V gene (reference sequence). The V segment lost 2 bases and the J segment 6 bases; nucleotides outside the gene matches: 4. The CDR3 length is 14 residues. The CDR3 reads CASSLRLAVNEQFF. CDR3 coding DNA: TGTGCCAGCAGCTTAAGGCTAGCGGTCAATGAGCAGTTCTTC. The full variable domain, its missing parts supplied by reference TRBV7-9 and TRBJ2-1, is DTGVSQNPRHKITKRGQNVTFRCDPISEHNRLYWYRQTLGQGPEFLTYFQNEAQLEKSRLLSDRFSAERPKGSFSTLEIQRTEQGDSAMYLCASSLRLAVNEQFFGPGTRLTVL.

The rearrangement links TRBV15 to TRBJ2-1; 7 bases match TRBD2. The V gene's germline CDR1 is LNHNV and CDR2 YYDKDF (reference sequence). With V trimmed by 5 bases and J by 6 bases, 7 bases remained unmatched. This CDR3 has 14 amino acids. CDR3 coding DNA: TGTGCCACCAGCCTCGGACTAGTATCCAATGAGCAGTTCTTC. Its protein is CATSLGLVSNEQFF.

The sample holds a few counts of this clone. The chain couples TRBV9 to TRBJ2-1; tentative D call: TRBD2 (5 bases). Germline lookup yields CDR1 SGDLS and CDR2 YYNGEE. CDR3 length equals 19 residues. With 0 bases removed from V and 8 bases from J, the gap between germline ends came to 27 bases. CDR3 nucleotide sequence: TGTGCCAGCAGCGTAGTTCTCTTAAGGACGGGATCGATCTTCCATGAGCAGTTCTTC. This gives the protein CASSVVLLRTGSIFHEQFF.

This chain joins TRBV28 and TRBJ1-2; 10 nucleotides match TRBD1. CDR3 length equals 16 residues. The junction had 8 bases not matched to a gene; V was cut back by 3 bases and J by 4 bases. The germline gives CDR1 MDHEN, CDR2 SYDVKM. Here the CDR3 DNA reads TGTGCCAGCAGTTTCAGGACAGGGGGTGACCTCTATGGCTACACCTTC. Protein product: CASSFRTGGDLYGYTF.